These T cell receptor beta chains were read from a single sample in a study of T cell repertoires in cytomegalovirus infection. In TCRdb, the reads were re-called with MiXCR into one record per CDR3 protein. The repertoire consists of 680,000 or so distinct CDR3 sequences, with 35% occurring once and the leading ten covering more than 2.5%. The specimen sequenced was PBMCs. The receptors shown here come from a human donor in good health (CMV status not recorded). Some clones in this sample may be carry-over from other donors' samples. Both conserved end residues are part of each CDR3. The order of the fields is V gene, clone size, J gene, D gene, CDR3 DNA, CDR3 protein. The D gene is left open where the match is weak. Not every row has a clone size; where given, it reads once, few, many or a size class.

>TRBV5-4|.|TRBJ1-4|TRBD1
TGTGCCAGCAGCAGGGGACAGCATAATGAAAAACTGTTTTTT
CASSRGQHNEKLFF
>TRBV28|few|TRBJ1-6|.
TGTGCCAGCAGTCCGCCTTGGGAGAATTCACCCCTCCACTTT
CASSPPWENSPLHF
>TRBV28|.|TRBJ1-5|TRBD1
TGTGCCATCAGCACCGGACAGGGGATTTGGAATCAGCCCCAGCATTTT
CAISTGQGIWNQPQHF
>TRBV20-1|.|TRBJ2-1|.
TGCAGTGCTAGAGCCCCCCGCCCTTCCTACAATGAGCAGTTCTTC
CSARAPRPSYNEQFF
>TRBV5-6|.|TRBJ2-3|.
TGTGCCAGCAGCTCCGAACAACGTAACACAGATACGCAGTATTTT
CASSSEQRNTDTQYF
>TRBV27|.|TRBJ2-2|.
TGTGCCAGCAGTTTATCGAAGGGGGGGGCGAGGACCGGGGAGCTGTTTTTT
CASSLSKGGARTGELFF
>TRBV6-6|few|TRBJ2-7|TRBD2
TGTGCCAGCAGTTACTCGATAGATCCGACTAGCGGGTATTCCTACGAGCAGTACTTC
CASSYSIDPTSGYSYEQYF
>TRBV7-8|.|TRBJ2-2|.
TGTGCCAGCAGCTTAGATGCCAGGGCTGGGGAGCTGTTTTTT
CASSLDARAGELFF
>TRBV6-1|many|TRBJ1-5|.
TGTGCCAGCAGTGGTCACATTGAGGTTAATCAGCCCCAGCATTTT
CASSGHIEVNQPQHF
>TRBV5-4|few|TRBJ1-1|.
TGTGCCAGCAGCCAGGGGACCTTGAACACTGAAGCTTTCTTT
CASSQGTLNTEAFF
>TRBV7-8|.|TRBJ2-7|TRBD1
TGTGCCAGCAGCTTAAACAGGGGGAAGGGCGAGCAGTACTTC
CASSLNRGKGEQYF
>TRBV6-2/TRBV6-3|.|TRBJ2-7|TRBD2
TGTGCCAGCAGTTACGAGTTAGCGGGGGGGCCTGGTTACGAGCAGTACTTC
CASSYELAGGPGYEQYF
>TRBV7-6|.|TRBJ2-7|TRBD1
TGTGCCAGCAGCTCAAACGACAGGGCGAGGGAGCAGTACTTC
CASSSNDRAREQYF
>TRBV11-2|.|TRBJ2-3|.
TGTGCCAGCAGCTTCCGTGCCCTAGCGCCCAGCACAGATACGCAGTATTTT
CASSFRALAPSTDTQYF
>TRBV28|once|TRBJ2-7|.
TGTGCCAGCAGTCTCACCCCAAAGAACGAGCCGTACTTC
CASSLTPKNEPYF
>TRBV7-8|.|TRBJ2-7|TRBD2
TGTGCCAGCAGCCCTCTCGGGGGGGGAATTACCTACGAGCAGTACTTC
CASSPLGGGITYEQYF
>TRBV7-3|.|TRBJ2-3|TRBD2
TGTGCCAGCAGCTTTAAGGGCGGGGGAACAGATACGCAGTATTTT
CASSFKGGGTDTQYF
>TRBV20-1|.|TRBJ2-7|TRBD2
TGCAGTGCTAGCACTAGCGGTATACCCTACGAGCAGTACTTC
CSASTSGIPYEQYF
>TRBV19|few|TRBJ1-1|TRBD1
TGTGCCAGTGCCCTTAACAGGGGCTCTGAAGCTTTCTTT
CASALNRGSEAFF
>TRBV18|few|TRBJ2-7|.
TGTGCCAGCTCACCGGAAGGGGTCTACGAGCAGTACTTC
CASSPEGVYEQYF
>TRBV18|.|TRBJ1-2|.
TGTGCCAGCTCACCAGAGGGACCTTCGGGCTACACCTTC
CASSPEGPSGYTF
>TRBV7-9|.|TRBJ1-1|TRBD1
TGTGCCAGCAGCCCTCGGACAGGGGGAGCTTTCTTT
CASSPRTGGAFF
>TRBV7-2|.|TRBJ2-7|.
TGTGCCAGCAGCTTAGAGGGAGACGTGTACTACGAGCAGTACTTC
CASSLEGDVYYEQYF
>TRBV12-3/TRBV12-4|few|TRBJ2-1|.
TGTGCCAGCAGTAAGGACCCTCGGTCAGATGAGCAGTTCTTC
CASSKDPRSDEQFF
>TRBV11-2|many|TRBJ1-5|.
TGTGCCAGCAGCTTAGGGCTCAATCAGCCCCAGCATTTT
CASSLGLNQPQHF
>TRBV7-9|.|TRBJ1-3|.
TGTGCCAGCAGCTTCCCTCAGACTCCCTCTGGAAACACCATATATTTT
CASSFPQTPSGNTIYF
>TRBV5-5|.|TRBJ2-3|TRBD1
TGTGCCAGCAGGGACCGGGACAGTAGCACAGATACGCAGTATTTT
CASRDRDSSTDTQYF
>TRBV7-6|.|TRBJ1-5|.
TGTGCCAGCAGCGCTATTTCAGGTGGTGGGCCCCAGCATTTT
CASSAISGGGPQHF
>TRBV10-2|.|TRBJ2-2|.
TGCGCCAGCATGGCCTACAGGGGAGGGTCCGGGGAGCTGTTTTTT
CASMAYRGGSGELFF
>TRBV6-1|medium-sized|TRBJ2-7|.
TGTGCCAGCAGTGAACCTCCCAGGGGTTTCTCCTACGAGCAGTACTTC
CASSEPPRGFSYEQYF
>TRBV7-3|.|TRBJ2-7|TRBD1
TGTGCCATCAGCTTGTGGACAGGGCTGACCTACGAGCAGTACTTC
CAISLWTGLTYEQYF
>TRBV5-1|.|TRBJ1-1|TRBD1
TGCGCCAGCAGCTCGACAGGGGCACATGAAGCTTTCTTT
CASSSTGAHEAFF
>TRBV11-2|.|TRBJ1-2|.
TGTGCCAGCAGCTTAGATCAATCCGCCCCTGGCTACACCTTC
CASSLDQSAPGYTF